The sequence of this TCR beta chain was determined in a study of molecular identifiers for immune sequencing clone quantification. J was trimmed by 5 bases and V by 4 bases; bases with no gene match: 14. From germline, CDR1 is SEHNR and CDR2 FQNEAQ (reference sequence). The CDR3 has 17 amino acids. Study-wide results and limits: Among 850,000 to 1,000,000 naive cells, spiked Jurkat TCR RNA from a single cell was reportedly detectable. Should identical TCR molecules share a barcode, the sizes of highly expanded clones could be underestimated. More than 99% of effector molecules, versus under 1% of naive-cell molecules, belonged to clones above 20 RNA copies.

Previously described methods and listed TCR primers produced bulk TCR libraries. TCRdb ran MiXCR on the PCR reads and lists one entry per CDR3 protein. Among tens of thousands of distinct CDR3 sequences, 15% to 20% were seen once, and the ten largest hold about 0.85%. This clonotype has a count of ten or more. Its matching antigen is unknown. The sequence was collected from a human donor in good health. Some libraries in this study had Jurkat cell RNA spiked in. The specimen was naive CD8+ T cells from blood, with Jurkat cell RNA spiked in. Subset denoted: FACS-sorted CD8+CD4-CCR7+CD45RA+ naive T cells. V gene TRBV7-9 combines with J gene TRBJ1-2; 9 bases line up with TRBD1. This CDR3 is CASSSVGQGSPLYGYTF. The CDR3 bases are TGTGCCAGCAGCTCGGTAGGACAGGGGTCACCGCTTTATGGCTACACCTTC.